The present TCR beta chain was sequenced within a study of shared clonotypes between healthy human individuals. In the case of this clone: Its antigen is as yet unknown. Within the sample, other DNA sequences also encode this same CDR3.

Study outcomes and limitations: Non-shared clonotypes were found to have lower generation probabilities than the clonotypes that were shared by all four of the sorted-subset donors. Four donors shared 5% to 5.5% of their naive CD4 clonotypes.

Libraries were prepared by immunoSEQ multiplex PCR; TCRdb keeps only in-frame clonotypes and omits some of them. The sample shows some 2,000,000 clones, 85% to 95% of them seen only once. Participating donors were healthy, HIV-negative adults free of recent acute infections or vaccinations. Splitting the CD4+ cells yielded a CD45RA+ naive subset and a CD45RA-negative memory subset. The CDR3 spans 13 residues. The germline V gene encodes CDR1 MNHNY and CDR2 SVGAGI (reference sequence). V lost 5 bases to trimming and J lost 7 bases, with 9 bases between them. The chain links TRBV6-6 to TRBJ1-6; D not resolved. The sequenced sample was naive CD4+ T cells sorted from blood. Subset given: CD45RA+ positively selected. This clonotype was obtained from a man aged 18 to 35 in good health. CDR3 nucleotide sequence: TGTGCCAGCAGTCGGACTGGCAATTCACCCCTCCACTTT. Its protein is CASSRTGNSPLHF.